The T cell receptor (beta chain) described here comes from a study of shared clonotypes between healthy human individuals. Study-wide findings and caveats: Larger richness was generally estimated for naive than memory subsets.

About this clone itself: Antigen unknown.

CD45RO-negative CD8 cells positively selected for CCR7 made up the naive population, which excluded terminally differentiated effector memory CD45RA+ cells. Clones were read by immunoSEQ multiplex PCR, and TCRdb kept only the in-frame ones, dropping some. Found here are approximately 2,200,000 clones, more than 85% of them singletons; the top ten hold 1.5% to 2%. The CDR3 loop spans 15 amino acids. Germline loops: CDR1 SGHTA, CDR2 FQGNSA. V lost 4 bases to trimming and J lost 2 bases; unmatched junction nucleotides: 3. The sequencing input was naive CD8+ T cells from PBMCs. V usage is TRBV7-2 and J usage is TRBJ1-3; 9 bases are a match to TRBD1. This clonotype originated in a man between 18 and 35 years old in good health. Some clones in this sample may be carry-over from other donors' samples. CDR3 nucleotides: TGTGCCAGCAGCTGGACAGGGGCCCCTGGAAACACCATATATTTT. Its translation is CASSWTGAPGNTIYF. The whole variable domain, remainder taken from reference TRBV7-2 and TRBJ1-3, is GAGVSQSPSNKVTEKGKDVELRCDPISGHTALYWYRQSLGQGLEFLIYFQGNSAPDKSGLPSDRFSAERTGGSVSTLTIQRTQQEDSAVYLCASSWTGAPGNTIYFGEGSWLTVV.